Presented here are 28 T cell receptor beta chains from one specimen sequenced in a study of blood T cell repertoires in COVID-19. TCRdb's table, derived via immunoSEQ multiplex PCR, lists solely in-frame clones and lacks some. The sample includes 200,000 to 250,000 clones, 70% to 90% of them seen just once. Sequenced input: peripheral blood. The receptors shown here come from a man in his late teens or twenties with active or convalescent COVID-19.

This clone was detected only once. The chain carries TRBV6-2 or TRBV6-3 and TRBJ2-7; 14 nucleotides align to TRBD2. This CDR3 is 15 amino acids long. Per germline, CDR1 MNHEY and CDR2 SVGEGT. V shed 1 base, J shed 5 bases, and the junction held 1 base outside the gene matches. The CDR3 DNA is TGTGCCAGCAGTTACTGGGGACTAGCGGGAGACGAGCAGTACTTC. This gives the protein CASSYWGLAGDEQYF.

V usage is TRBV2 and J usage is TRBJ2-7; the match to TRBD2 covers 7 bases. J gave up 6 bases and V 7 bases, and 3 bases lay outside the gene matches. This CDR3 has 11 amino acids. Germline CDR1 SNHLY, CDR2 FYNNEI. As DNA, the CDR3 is TGTGCCAGCACCTGGGGGGGCGAGCAGTACTTC. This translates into CASTWGGEQYF.

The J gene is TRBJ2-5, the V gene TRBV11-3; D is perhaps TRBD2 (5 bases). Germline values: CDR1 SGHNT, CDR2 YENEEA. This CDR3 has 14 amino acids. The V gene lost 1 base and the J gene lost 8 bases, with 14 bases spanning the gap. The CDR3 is CASSLGPGSETQYF. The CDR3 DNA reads TGTGCCAGCAGCTTAGGTCCGGGGAGTGAAACCCAGTACTTC.

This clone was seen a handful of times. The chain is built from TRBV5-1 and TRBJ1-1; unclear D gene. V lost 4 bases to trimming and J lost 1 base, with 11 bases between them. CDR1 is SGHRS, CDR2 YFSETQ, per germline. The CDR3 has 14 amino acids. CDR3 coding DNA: TGCGCCAGCAGCCTGACCGCGGGGAACACTGAAGCTTTCTTT. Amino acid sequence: CASSLTAGNTEAFF.

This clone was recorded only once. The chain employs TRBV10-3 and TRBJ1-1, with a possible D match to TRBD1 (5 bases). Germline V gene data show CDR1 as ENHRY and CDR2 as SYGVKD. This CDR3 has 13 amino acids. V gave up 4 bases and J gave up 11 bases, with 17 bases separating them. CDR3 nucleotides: TGTGCCATCAGTGGGAATTCCAGGGAGGAGGCTTTCTTT. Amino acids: CAISGNSREEAFF.

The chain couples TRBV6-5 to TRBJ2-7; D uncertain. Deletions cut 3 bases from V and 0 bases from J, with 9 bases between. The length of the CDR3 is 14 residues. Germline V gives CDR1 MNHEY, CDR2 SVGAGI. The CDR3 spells CASSYRTDSYEQYF. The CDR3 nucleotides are TGTGCCAGCAGTTATAGAACAGACTCCTACGAGCAGTACTTC.

This chain's CDR3 is CASSQAEGPEQYF. The DNA for the CDR3 is TGTGCCAGCAGCCAAGCGGAGGGCCCCGAGCAGTACTTC. The rearrangement uses TRBV3-1 (or the pseudogene TRBV3-2) and TRBJ2-7, with D possibly TRBD2 on 6 matching bases. Trimming left V 1 base short and J 6 bases short, with 10 bases between. The CDR3 runs to 13 residues. The germline V gene encodes CDR1 LGHDT and CDR2 YNNKEL (reference sequence).

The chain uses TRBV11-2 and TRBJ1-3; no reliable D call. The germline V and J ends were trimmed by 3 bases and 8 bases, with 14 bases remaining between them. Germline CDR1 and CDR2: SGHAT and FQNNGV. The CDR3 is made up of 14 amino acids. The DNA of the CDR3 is TGTGCCAGCAGCTTTCGACTCGGTAGAGACACCATATATTTT. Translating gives CASSFRLGRDTIYF.

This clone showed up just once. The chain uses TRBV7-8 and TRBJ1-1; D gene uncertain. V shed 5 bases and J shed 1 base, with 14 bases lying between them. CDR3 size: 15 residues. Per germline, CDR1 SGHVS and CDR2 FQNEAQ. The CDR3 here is CASSPRVQPNTEAFF. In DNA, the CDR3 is TGTGCCAGCAGCCCCCGGGTGCAGCCGAACACTGAAGCTTTCTTT.

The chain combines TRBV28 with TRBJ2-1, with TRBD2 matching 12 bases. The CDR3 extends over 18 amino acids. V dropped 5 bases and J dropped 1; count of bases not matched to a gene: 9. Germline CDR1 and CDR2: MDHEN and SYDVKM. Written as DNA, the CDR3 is TGTGCCAGCAGTAAAACTAGCGGGAGGAAAGGGTCCTACAATGAGCAGTTCTTC. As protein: CASSKTSGRKGSYNEQFF.

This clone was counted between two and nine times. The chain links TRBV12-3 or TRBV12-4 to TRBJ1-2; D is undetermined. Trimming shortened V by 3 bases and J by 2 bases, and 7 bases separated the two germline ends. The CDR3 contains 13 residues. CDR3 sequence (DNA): TGTGCCAGCAGTTTTAGACAAAACTATGGCTACACCTTC. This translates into CASSFRQNYGYTF.

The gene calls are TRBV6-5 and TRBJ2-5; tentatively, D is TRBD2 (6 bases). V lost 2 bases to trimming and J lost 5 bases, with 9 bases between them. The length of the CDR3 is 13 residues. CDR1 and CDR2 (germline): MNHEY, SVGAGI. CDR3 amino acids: CASSYLEGETQYF. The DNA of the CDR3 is TGTGCCAGCAGTTACCTGGAGGGGGAGACCCAGTACTTC.

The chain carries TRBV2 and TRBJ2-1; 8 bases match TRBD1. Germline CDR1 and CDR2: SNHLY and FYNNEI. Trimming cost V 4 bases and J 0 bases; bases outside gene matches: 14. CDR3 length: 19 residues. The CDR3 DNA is TGTGCCAGCAGTGCTCCCTCAGGACAGGGAACAAGCTCCTACAATGAGCAGTTCTTC. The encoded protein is CASSAPSGQGTSSYNEQFF.

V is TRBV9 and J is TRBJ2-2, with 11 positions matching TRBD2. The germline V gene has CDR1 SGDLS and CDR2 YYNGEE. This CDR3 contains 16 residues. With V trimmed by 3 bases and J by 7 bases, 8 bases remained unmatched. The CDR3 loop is CASSANSGGAFGELFF. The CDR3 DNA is TGTGCCAGCAGCGCTAATAGCGGGGGGGCCTTCGGGGAGCTGTTTTTT.

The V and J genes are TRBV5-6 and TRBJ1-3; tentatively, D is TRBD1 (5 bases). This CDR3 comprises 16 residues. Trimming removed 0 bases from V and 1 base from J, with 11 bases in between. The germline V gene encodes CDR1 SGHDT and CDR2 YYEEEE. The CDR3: CASSLGYGGSGNTIYF. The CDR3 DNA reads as TGTGCCAGCAGCTTGGGTTACGGGGGATCTGGAAACACCATATATTTT.

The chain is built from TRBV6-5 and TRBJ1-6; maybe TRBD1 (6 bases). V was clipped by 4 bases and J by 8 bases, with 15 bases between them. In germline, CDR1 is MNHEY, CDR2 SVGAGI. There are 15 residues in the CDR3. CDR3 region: CASSSSSGADSPLHF. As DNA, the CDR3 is TGTGCCAGCAGTTCTTCCTCAGGGGCAGATTCACCCCTCCACTTT.

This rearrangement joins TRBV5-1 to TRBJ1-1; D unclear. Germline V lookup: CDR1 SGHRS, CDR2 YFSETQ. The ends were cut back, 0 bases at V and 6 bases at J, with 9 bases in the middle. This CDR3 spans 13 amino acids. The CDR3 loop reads CASSLVPGAEAFF. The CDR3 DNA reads TGCGCCAGCAGCTTGGTTCCCGGGGCTGAAGCTTTCTTT.

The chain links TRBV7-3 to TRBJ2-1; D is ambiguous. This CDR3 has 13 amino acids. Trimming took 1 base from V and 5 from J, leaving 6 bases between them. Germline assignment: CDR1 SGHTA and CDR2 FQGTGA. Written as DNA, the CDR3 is TGTGCCAGCAGCTTAAAGAGAAACAATGAGCAGTTCTTC. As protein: CASSLKRNNEQFF.

CDR3 residues: CASSLEGGLYNEQFF. CDR3 coding DNA: TGTGCCAGCAGCTTAGAAGGGGGTCTCTACAATGAGCAGTTCTTC. The chain combines TRBV7-6 with TRBJ2-1, with TRBD1 as a possible D gene (6 bases). Trimming left V 1 base short and J 3 bases short, with 10 bases between. The CDR3 is made up of 15 amino acids. Germline V gene lookup returns CDR1 SGHVS and CDR2 FNYEAQ.

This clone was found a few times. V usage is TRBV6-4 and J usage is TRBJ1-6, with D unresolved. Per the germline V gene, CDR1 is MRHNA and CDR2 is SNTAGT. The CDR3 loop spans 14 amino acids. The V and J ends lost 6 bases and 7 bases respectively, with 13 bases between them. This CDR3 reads CASSPEGGNSPLHF. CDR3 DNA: TGTGCCAGCAGCCCCGAAGGCGGGAATTCACCCCTCCACTTT.

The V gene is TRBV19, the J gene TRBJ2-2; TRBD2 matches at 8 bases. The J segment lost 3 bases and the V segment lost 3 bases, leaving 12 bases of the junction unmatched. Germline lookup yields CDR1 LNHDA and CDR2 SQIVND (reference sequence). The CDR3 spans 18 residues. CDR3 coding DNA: TGTGCCAGTAGTATGGGAGCCCGCACTAGCGGATACACCGGGGAGCTGTTTTTT. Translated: CASSMGARTSGYTGELFF. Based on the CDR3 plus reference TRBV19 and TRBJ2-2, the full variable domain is DGGITQSPKYLFRKEGQNVTLSCEQNLNHDAMYWYRQDPGQGLRLIYYSQIVNDFQKGDIAEGYSVSREKKESFPLTVTSAQKNPTAFYLCASSMGARTSGYTGELFFGEGSRLTVL.

The DNA for the CDR3 is TGCAGCGTCGGAGGCGGGACAGGGGGCAGCTCCTACGAGCAGTACTTC. It yields the protein CSVGGGTGGSSYEQYF. The V call is TRBV29-1, the J call TRBJ2-7, with 12 bases matching TRBD1. The germline V gene has CDR1 SQVTM and CDR2 ANQGSEA. The CDR3 totals 16 residues. V shed 6 bases, J shed 0 bases, and the junction held 9 bases outside the gene matches.

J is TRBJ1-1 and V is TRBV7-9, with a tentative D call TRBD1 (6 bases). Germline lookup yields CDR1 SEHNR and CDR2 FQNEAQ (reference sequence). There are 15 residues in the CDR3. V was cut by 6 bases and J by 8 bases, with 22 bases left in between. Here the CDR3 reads CASSYYIGDIAEAFF. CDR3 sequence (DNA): TGTGCCAGCAGTTACTATATTGGGGACATCGCGGAAGCTTTCTTT.

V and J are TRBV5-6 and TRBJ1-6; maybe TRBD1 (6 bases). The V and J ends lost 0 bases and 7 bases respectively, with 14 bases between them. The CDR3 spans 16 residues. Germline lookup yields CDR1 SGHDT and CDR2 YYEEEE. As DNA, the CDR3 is TGTGCCAGCAGCTTGGAGGTTCAGGGGCCCAATTCACCCCTCCACTTT. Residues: CASSLEVQGPNSPLHF.

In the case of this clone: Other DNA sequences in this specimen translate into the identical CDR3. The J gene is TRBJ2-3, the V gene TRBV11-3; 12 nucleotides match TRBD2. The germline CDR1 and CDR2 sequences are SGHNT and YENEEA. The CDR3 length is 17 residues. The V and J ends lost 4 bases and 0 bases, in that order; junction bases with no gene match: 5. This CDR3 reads CASSSRTSGVSTDTQYF. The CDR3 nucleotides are TGTGCCAGCAGCTCGAGGACTAGCGGGGTTAGCACAGATACGCAGTATTTT.

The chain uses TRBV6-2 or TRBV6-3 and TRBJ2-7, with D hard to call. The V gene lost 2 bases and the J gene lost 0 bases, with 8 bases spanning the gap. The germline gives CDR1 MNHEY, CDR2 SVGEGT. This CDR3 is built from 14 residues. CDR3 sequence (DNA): TGTGCCAGCAGTTACGGCGGTTACTCCTACGAGCAGTACTTC. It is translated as CASSYGGYSYEQYF.

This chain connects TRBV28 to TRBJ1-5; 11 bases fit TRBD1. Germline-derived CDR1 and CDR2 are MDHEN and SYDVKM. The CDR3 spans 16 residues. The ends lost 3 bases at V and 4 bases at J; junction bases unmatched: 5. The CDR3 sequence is CASSFVGTGGNQPQHF. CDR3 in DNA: TGTGCCAGCAGTTTTGTCGGGACAGGGGGTAATCAGCCCCAGCATTTT.

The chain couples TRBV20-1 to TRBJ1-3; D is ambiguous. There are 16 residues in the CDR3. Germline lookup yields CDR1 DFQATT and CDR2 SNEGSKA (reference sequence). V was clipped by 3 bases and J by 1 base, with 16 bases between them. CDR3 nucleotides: TGCAGTGCTAGTCGTCGAGGGTGGCAGTCTGGAAACACCATATATTTT. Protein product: CSASRRGWQSGNTIYF.